This paragraph reports one TCR beta chain. Its cognate antigen has yet to be identified. Base qualities are not provided; no much larger clone lies one nucleotide away. To analyze paired alpha-beta TCRs of CD8+ T cells, the researchers used an expanded emulsion RT-PCR method with primers covering all TCR V genes. CD8+ T cells were isolated with a CD8 positive selection kit and were then incubated overnight in roughly 11 IU/mL IL-2 prior to emulsion RT-PCR. This specimen comes from a study of T cell repertoires in breast cancer (TCRdb year 2016). For context, the study as a whole: Samples profiled in the study came from tumors, lymph nodes and peripheral blood lymphocytes of breast cancer patients, along with peripheral blood from healthy control donors. Nine healthy donors, of an age range similar to that of the patients, were included as controls. After being minced and digested with Liberase and DNase, tumors and tumor-involved lymph nodes were passed through 70-um and 40-um filters. Tumor-free lymph nodes were processed without enzymatic digestion, and blood samples were separated by Ficoll. Sequencing yielded on average around 520,000 sequences per sample and approximately 10 reads per input cell. Because breast cancer has a low mutational burden and rarely has common mutations, the study reasoned that TCRs shared between breast cancer patients would target shared antigens. Most of the roughly 21 patient tumors analyzed for shared TCRs were ER+/PR+. General findings and caveats noted by the study authors: Approximately 18 TCR pairs were shared across seven or more patient tumors and rarely found in control blood, suggesting possible tumor specificity. Discarding singleton TCRs and sampling only part of each tumor may have missed genuine antitumor clones. Sentinel lymph nodes involved by tumor shared about fourfold more TCRs with matched tumor repertoires than tumor-free nodes did (around 7.7% versus 2%). Shared TCRs were encoded by various nucleotide sequences, which suggests selection and expansion based on antigen. Emulsion RT-PCR was considered qualitative rather than quantitative, because transcript abundance and primer differences skewed the recovery of clones.

Library preparation used emulsion pairing. Unpaired genes were suppressed by a second nested PCR containing blocking oligos, after which a third nested PCR added Illumina adaptors and barcodes. Each emulsion RT-PCR master mix held about 4,500-270,000 T cells and included C-region, Stepout and V-region primers. Emulsions were generated with the Micellula Emulsion and Purification Kit, and RT-PCR used Qiagen OneStep RT-PCR reagents. The pooled libraries were sequenced on an Illumina MiSeq using paired-end 2 x 250 reads. Processing in the source paper ran as follows. Read pairs were joined in Galaxy and clipped at the engineered overlap into separate alpha and beta files, and reads that were not clipped were discarded. To assign alpha-beta pairs, the researchers used CompleteTCR, a MiTCR-based pipeline that relies on an R script to link chains sharing read cluster identifiers. TCR sequences that were observed only once, representing about 1-3.3%, were removed as potential sequencing errors. TCRdb ran its own pipeline on the public reads, namely fastp trimming at Q25 and MiXCR clone calling, and kept in-frame beta chains. Records with the same CDR3 protein are collapsed into one entry carrying the most frequent genes and DNA. TCRdb, not the original authors, processed these V and J calls. For this sample there are about 600 distinct CDR3 sequences; 51% appear just once. Of the sample, 90% to 95% falls within the top ten clones.

Source material: CD8+ T cells. The receptor's source is a pool of human donors with breast cancer or a healthy control (not recorded which).

The CDR3 protein is CASNGRASDGEQFF. Read as DNA, the sequence is TGTGCCAGCAATGGGAGGGCCAGTGACGGGGAGCAGTTCTTC. The rearrangement joined TRBV6-1 to TRBJ2-1; 7 nucleotides in the junction match TRBD2. Including cysteine and phenylalanine, the CDR3 has 14 amino acids. Only the CDR3 DNA stays, 42 bases, in frame from base 1. At the junction V is shortened by 7 bases and J by 10 bases; bases outside the gene matches: 13. Looking up the germline V gene yields CDR1 MNHNS and CDR2 SASEGT.